A selection of T cell receptor beta chains follows, all from one sample in a study of post-analysis software for immune sequencing data. TCRdb reprocessed the PCR reads via MiXCR and lists one record per CDR3 protein. The profile shows fewer than 550,000 distinct CDR3 sequences, approximately 31% of them singletons. Material for sequencing was blood. The receptor set was obtained from a girl under 18 with multiple sclerosis. The CDR3 runs from the conserved cysteine through the conserved F or W.

V	J	CDR3
TRBV29-1	TRBJ1-3	CSVTGGNTIYF
TRBV7-2	TRBJ2-6	CASSLRVGSGANVRTF
TRBV20-1	TRBJ1-5	CSASNTGDSTNQPQHF
TRBV9	.	CASSETSGEDVYNEQYF
TRBV7-9	.	CASTTTSSQTQYF
TRBV10-3	TRBJ1-1	CAIRGDRGNTEAFF
TRBV4-1	TRBJ1-1	CASSHSRGGTEAFF
TRBV5-8	TRBJ1-5	CASRQGARSNQPQHF
TRBV5-1	TRBJ2-5	CASSDREPRETQYF
TRBV5-1	TRBJ2-3	CASSLRQGTDTQYF
TRBV12-3/TRBV12-4	TRBJ2-3	CASSSTGVLGDTQYF
TRBV5-1	TRBJ2-3	CASSLYRRGQADTQYF
TRBV12-3/TRBV12-4	TRBJ2-5	CASSFEDRGQYF
TRBV12-3/TRBV12-4	TRBJ2-3	CASLQGTGVFNTDTQYF
TRBV7-9	TRBJ2-3	CASSLRQGAKTDTQYF
TRBV5-1	TRBJ2-3	CASSLGIPTDTQYF
TRBV9	TRBJ2-3	CASSVGPAGRGFTDTQYF
TRBV10-3	TRBJ2-2	CAISESPQNTGELFF
TRBV20-1	TRBJ1-5	CSAQVQGQPQHF
TRBV24-1	TRBJ2-5	CATSDLRGNQETQYF
TRBV10-3	.	CAISQGGLGETQYF
TRBV4-2	.	CASSQELDGYYEQYF
TRBV5-1	TRBJ2-7	CASSLAGLAGYEQYF
TRBV6-5	TRBJ1-2	CAGSFQGSYTF
TRBV12-3/TRBV12-4	TRBJ1-2	CASRSANYGYTF
TRBV19	TRBJ2-1	CASSIALDYNEQFF
TRBV6-6	TRBJ1-6	CASILQGGSPLHF
TRBV7-2	TRBJ1-2	CASSFAWGARGGYTF
TRBV10-3	TRBJ2-5	CAISAGTFQETQYF
TRBV7-9	TRBJ1-5	CASSFGGARQPQHF
TRBV6-7	TRBJ2-1	CASSYCGFDEQFF
TRBV7-9	TRBJ2-1	CASSRGGSYNEQFF
TRBV5-1	TRBJ1-2	CASRQQGADYNYGYTF
TRBV14	TRBJ2-1	CASGQGGGGGFTSYNEQFF
TRBV20-1	TRBJ1-2	CSARGLLGYGYTF
TRBV5-4	.	CASRPSQRRIQETQYF
TRBV20-1	TRBJ2-1	CSAREITGGYDNEQFF
TRBV15	TRBJ2-5	CATSREVGWLETQYF
TRBV5-1	TRBJ2-3	CASSPTGGGRTDTQYF
TRBV29-1	TRBJ1-1	CSVGGQPFF
TRBV10-3	TRBJ1-5	CAISESDGAGPQHF
TRBV5-1	TRBJ2-5	CASSRQPQPQETQYF